The T cell receptor beta chain described here comes from a study of low-dose radiotherapy and immunotherapy resistance in tumors (dated by TCRdb to the early 2020s). Regarding the research as a whole: Patients in Cohort 1 were given 0.5 Gy per fraction every 2 weeks, and the prescribed total PTV dose was 6.5 Gy. Patients in Cohort 2 were given 1 Gy per fraction every two weeks, for a total of 13 Gy across 26 weeks. Patients were given nivolumab as a 240 mg flat dose every two weeks and ipilimumab at 1 mg/kg every six weeks, with both drugs delivered intravenously. Intravenous cyclophosphamide at 200 mg/m2 was administered every two weeks, one day ahead of each radiation and immunotherapy administration. Starting on cycle 1 day 1, patients took 300 mg of aspirin by mouth once a day for four cycles. The trial did not randomize participants into treatment groups. Eight patients were included in the translational analysis: three from the first dose cohort and the first five from the second dose cohort.

The junction carries 15 bases between V and J, which are trimmed by 5 bases and 6 bases respectively. Taken from the germline V gene, the CDR1 and CDR2 loops are MNHEY and SVGEGT. The CDR3 contains 14 residues, cysteine and phenylalanine counted. This entry keeps only the CDR3 DNA: 42 bases, framed from base 1. Donors were enrolled in RACIN, a single-arm phase I dose-escalation trial in which nivolumab, ipilimumab, aspirin, low-dose cyclophosphamide and low-dose radiotherapy were combined. Patients with advanced, TIL-negative solid tumors were considered eligible. As concerns this clonotype: No cognate antigen has been identified for it. No much larger clone is present one base from it, and per-base qualities are unavailable.

First-strand cDNA was synthesized with Superscript III and a set of TRAV- and TRBV-specific primers, covering both TCRalpha and TCRbeta chains. An approximately 19-cycle PCR with Phusion amplified the TCRs, pairing a constant-region primer with the adapter that was attached to the V primers. Isolated mRNA was amplified with the MessageAmp II aRNA Amplification Kit, using a 16-hour in vitro transcription at 37°C. The Dynabeads mRNA DIRECT Purification Kit was used to isolate mRNA for TCR sequencing. Indexed Illumina adapters were added in a second Phusion PCR of around 23 cycles, and the PCR products were purified with AMPure XP beads. In the source study's methods: Custom Perl scripts were used to pool TCR sequences that encoded the same protein, to remove out-of-frame sequences, and to calculate the abundance of each clonotype. Any TCR sequence backed by just one read was left out of the analysis. The metrics used to describe the repertoires included Shannon entropy, Gini index, clonality, richness, and the frequency of TCRs shared between repertoires. Starting from the raw public reads, TCRdb applied fastp trimming at Q25, assembled clones with MiXCR and retained in-frame beta chains. Each entry is one CDR3 protein sequence, shown with its most common DNA and genes. The V and J calls come from TCRdb's annotation, not from the publication. The sample includes 11,000 to 15,000 distinct CDR3 sequences, with more than 65% observed a single time. The ten largest clonotypes hold around 5% of the sample.

The source of this sequence is a human donor with advanced metastatic prostate, ovarian, gallbladder or colorectal cancer (not recorded which). This table probably holds off-target reads from a library built for another chain. The sequence links TRBV6-2 or TRBV6-3 to TRBJ2-3, with an unclear D gene assignment. The DNA sequence is given as TGTGCCAGCAGTCCCCAGGATTATAGGGATACGCAGTATTTT. This yields the protein CASSPQDYRDTQYF.